In its sample, the clone carrying this TCR beta chain was seen a few times. Its specificity is unknown. This sample was included in a study of CD8 T cells in ankylosing spondylitis. Study-level points and caveats: About 8 highly homologous variants made up a TCR beta motif that seemed to typify ankylosing spondylitis blood. Several of the motif variants were reported before in synovial fluid and blood from reactive arthritis.

Construction of TCR beta libraries was performed using quantitative 5'-RACE with molecular barcodes. TCRdb reanalysed the 5' RACE reads using MiXCR and keeps one entry per CDR3 protein. The profile covers fewer than 650,000 distinct CDR3 sequences, with approximately 12% appearing a single time and 6.8% taken by the ten largest. The germline V and J ends were trimmed by 1 base and 4 bases, with 14 bases remaining between them. This CDR3 comprises 16 residues. Germline lookup yields CDR1 SGHRS and CDR2 YFSETQ. Sequencing was performed on blood, either unsorted or a sorted T cell fraction (not recorded which). The source of this sequence is a male donor with ankylosing spondylitis. V and J are TRBV5-1 and TRBJ2-2, with D perhaps TRBD1 (7 bases). DNA for the CDR3: TGCGCCAGCAGCTTGTCGCCAGGGGGGCGCACCGGGGAGCTGTTTTTT. Translating gives CASSLSPGGRTGELFF. The full variable domain, its missing parts supplied by reference TRBV5-1 and TRBJ2-2, is KAGVTQTPRYLIKTRGQQVTLSCSPISGHRSVSWYQQTPGQGLQFLFEYFSETQRNKGNFPGRFSGRQFSNSRSEMNVSTLELGDSALYLCASSLSPGGRTGELFFGEGSRLTVL.